This TCR beta chain was sequenced during a study of Graves' ophthalmopathy and Graves' hyperthyroidism. RNA transcripts provided the template for amplifying TCR beta CDR3 regions. First-round RT-PCR with HTBI primers preceded a second-round multiplex PCR. TCRdb redid the calling of the multiplex PCR reads with MiXCR, one entry per CDR3 protein. This sample has some 380,000 distinct CDR3 sequences, with roughly 14% found just once. The source of this sequence is a woman between 18 and 29 years old with stable Graves' hyperthyroidism. Material: peripheral blood.

The CDR3 nucleotides are TGTGCCAGCAGCTTAGATCGATGGCAGAGGACAACCCACGAGCAGTACTTC. Protein product: CASSLDRWQRTTHEQYF. The chain carries TRBV11-2 and TRBJ2-7, with D perhaps TRBD1 (5 bases). This CDR3 contains 17 residues. With 0 bases removed from V and 5 bases from J, the gap between germline ends came to 20 bases. CDR1 and CDR2 from the germline V gene are SGHAT and FQNNGV.